This T cell receptor beta chain comes out of a study of regulatory T cells in long-lasting Graves disease. Points from the study as a whole: There was favoring of TRBV28, TRBJ1-2 and TRBJ2-5 in persistent disease. Persistent Graves' disease cases displayed lower TCR diversity than newly diagnosed ones.

The sample's time point: persistent/refractory GD, antithyroid drugs over 5 years with positive TRAb. Generation of the TCR library employed RNA extracted from PBMCs. The CDR3 extends over 12 amino acids. Germline V gene data show CDR1 as MNHEY and CDR2 as SVGEGT. Researchers made TCR beta libraries by using iRepertoire HTBI primers and running Arm-PCR on CDR3 regions. TCRdb itself ran the multiplex PCR reads through MiXCR, one entry per CDR3 protein. The sample lists about 400,000 distinct CDR3 sequences, less than 25% occurring once. This clonotype has just a few counts. Its antigen is unidentified. Sequenced material: peripheral blood mononuclear cells (PBMCs), taken when the disease was refractory, from a patient treated with antithyroid drugs. The TCR comes from a female donor with Graves disease. The rearrangement joins TRBV6-2 or TRBV6-3 to TRBJ2-2, with 7 bases fitting TRBD1. This CDR3 reads CASGGRTGELFF. In DNA form, the CDR3 reads TGTGCTTCAGGGGGTCGCACCGGGGAGCTGTTTTTT.